Listed here are 14 T cell receptor beta chains from one sample, sequenced in a study of post-analysis software for immune sequencing data. Every TCR beta cDNA library bore unique molecular identifiers. TCRdb fed the PCR reads into MiXCR, producing one record per CDR3 protein. The profile covers approximately 730,000 distinct CDR3 sequences, with approximately 44% appearing a single time and 4% to 5% taken by the ten largest. Study-level points and caveats: Roughly 5 TRBV segments occurring more often in patients than controls included TRBV5-6, TRBV5-1 and TRBV20-1.

No antigens are known for them. The specimen was blood. Receptors originate from a girl aged 10 to 17 with multiple sclerosis.

This clonotype was seen a single time. V gene TRBV3-1 combines with J gene TRBJ1-4; D is uncertain. The V and J ends lost 0 bases and 8 bases respectively, with 13 bases between them. Germline V gene lookup returns CDR1 LGHDT and CDR2 YNNKEL (reference sequence). CDR3 length equals 15 residues. CDR3 in DNA: TGTGCCAGCAGCCAAGATCCTGGCGGAAGCGAAAAACTGTTTTTT. Translation: CASSQDPGGSEKLFF.

V is TRBV6-5 and J is TRBJ1-2, with D possibly being TRBD1 (5 bases). V dropped 5 bases and J dropped 5 bases, with 18 bases sitting between them. The CDR3 is made up of 15 amino acids. The germline gives CDR1 MNHEY, CDR2 SVGAGI. Written as DNA, the CDR3 is TGTGCCAGCAGTAAGACCCGGGACGTAGGATATGGCTACACCTTC. This gives the protein CASSKTRDVGYGYTF.

The V and J genes are TRBV12-5 and TRBJ2-7; D may be TRBD1 or TRBD2 (5 bases each). The CDR3 is 16 residues long. Germline lookup yields CDR1 LGHNT and CDR2 FRNRAP. The V end lost 1 base, the J end lost 3 bases, and 16 bases lay between the germline ends. The CDR3 DNA reads TGTGCTAGTGGTTTGGCCTCGGGACGGCTAAACTACGAGCAGTACTTC. This translates into CASGLASGRLNYEQYF.

The sample holds one count of this clonotype. The J gene is TRBJ1-2, the V gene TRBV7-2; D is unclear. Trimming cost V 5 bases and J 4 bases, with 11 bases left between them. CDR3 length: 13 residues. Germline lookup yields CDR1 SGHTA and CDR2 FQGNSA. CDR3 protein: CASSPNEFYGYTF. Here the CDR3 DNA reads TGTGCCAGCAGCCCCAACGAGTTCTATGGCTACACCTTC.

The chain joins TRBV28 to TRBJ2-3; TRBD2 aligns across 12 bases. CDR1 and CDR2 (germline): MDHEN, SYDVKM. The ends lost 6 bases at V and 3 bases at J; junction bases unmatched: 7. This CDR3 contains 16 residues. CDR3 nucleotides: TGTGCCAGCAGCCTTTTTCTAGCGGGAGGGACAGATACGCAGTATTTT. Residues: CASSLFLAGGTDTQYF.

V gene TRBV10-3 combines with J gene TRBJ2-7, with D maybe TRBD2 (5 bases). V was trimmed by 7 bases and J by 6 bases, leaving 16 bases between them. The CDR3 is 13 residues long. CDR1 is ENHRY and CDR2 is SYGVKD in the germline V gene. CDR3 DNA: TGTGCCATCAAGCTCGGGGAAATGAGCGAGCAGTACTTC. Amino acid sequence: CAIKLGEMSEQYF.

In its sample, this clonotype was seen many times. The V call is TRBV27, the J call TRBJ2-7; the match to TRBD1 covers 11 bases. The CDR3 is 15 residues long. Looked up from germline, CDR1 is MNHEY and CDR2 is SMNVEV (reference sequence). V gave up 2 bases and J gave up 0 bases; unmatched junction bases: 0. CDR3 region: CASSLGTGGSYEQYF. The CDR3 bases are TGTGCCAGCAGTTTAGGGACAGGGGGCTCCTACGAGCAGTACTTC.

The V and J genes are TRBV24-1 and TRBJ2-3; 11 bases are shared with TRBD2. The CDR3 consists of 16 residues. From germline, CDR1 is KGHDR and CDR2 SFDVKD. Trimming at V came to 7 bases and at J to 4 bases, leaving 9 bases not matched to a gene. The CDR3 spells CATSDRTSGRADTQYF. The CDR3, as DNA: TGTGCCACCAGCGACCGGACTAGCGGGCGGGCAGATACGCAGTATTTT.

Only a few counts were recorded for this clonotype. The chain combines TRBV29-1 with TRBJ2-7; the D gene is possibly TRBD2 (6 bases). The V gene's germline CDR1 is SQVTM and CDR2 ANQGSEA. The CDR3 runs 12 residues. The CDR3 bases are TGCAGTGTCACGGAGGGCCCCTACGAGCAGTACTTC. This translates into CSVTEGPYEQYF.

The V and J genes are TRBV11-2 and TRBJ2-1, with TRBD2 matching 7 bases. The germline V gene encodes CDR1 SGHAT and CDR2 FQNNGV. After removal of 7 bases from V and 4 bases from J, the junction contained 10 bases not matched to a gene. CDR3 size: 15 residues. CDR3 sequence (DNA): TGTGCCAGCAACAGACTAGCATTACTTTACAATGAGCAGTTCTTC. Translated: CASNRLALLYNEQFF.

The rearrangement joins TRBV29-1 to TRBJ1-2, with 8 bases that match TRBD1. CDR1 and CDR2 from the germline V gene are SQVTM and ANQGSEA. The V segment lost 4 bases and the J segment 7 bases; nucleotides outside the gene matches: 8. CDR3 size: 13 residues. The CDR3 region is CSVATGVAGGYTF. CDR3 coding DNA: TGCAGCGTTGCGACAGGGGTTGCTGGTGGCTACACCTTC.

About this clonotype: The junction shows a germline mismatch at one end, possibly a read error. This rearrangement joins TRBV7-9 to TRBJ1-6, with D maybe TRBD1 (6 bases). The CDR3 extends over 14 amino acids. Germline CDR1 SEHNR, CDR2 FQNEAQ (reference sequence). The CDR3 protein is CDSSFTGNNSPLHF. CDR3 nucleotide sequence: TGTGACAGCAGCTTCACAGGGAATAATTCACCCCTCCACTTT.

As concerns this clonotype: A junction boundary mismatches the germline segment, possibly from a read error. This sequence joins TRBV7-2 and TRBJ2-3; possibly TRBD1 or TRBD2 for D (5 bases each). CDR3 length: 15 residues. Germline CDR1 and CDR2: SGHTA and FQGNSA. The CDR3 nucleotides read TGTGCCGGCAGCTTAGCGCTAGGGGGCACAGATACGCAGTATTTT. Encoded protein: CAGSLALGGTDTQYF.

The chain recombines TRBV20-1 with TRBJ2-5; D perhaps matches TRBD1 (6 bases). CDR1 DFQATT and CDR2 SNEGSKA come from the germline V gene (reference sequence). CDR3 size: 13 residues. V was pared by 4 bases and J by 2 bases, with 11 bases between. CDR3 sequence: CSATGALQETQYF. CDR3 nucleotide sequence: TGCAGTGCTACAGGGGCCTTACAAGAGACCCAGTACTTC.